This TCR beta chain stems from a study of T cells after yellow fever vaccination. The ends were cut back, 5 bases at V and 8 bases at J, with 17 bases in the middle. The CDR3 sequence is 14 residues long. Germline V gives CDR1 SGHRS, CDR2 YFSETQ. Study conclusions and caveats: Most primary-vaccination clones recurred post-booster (roughly 96% CD4, 85% to 90% CD8).

To note about this clonotype: Its antigen remains unknown.

TCRdb itself ran the 5' RACE reads through MiXCR, one entry per CDR3 protein. Altogether about 230,000 distinct CDR3 sequences are present, roughly 6.8% being singletons, with the ten largest covering around 1%. The J gene is TRBJ2-1, the V gene TRBV5-1; D is perhaps TRBD1 or TRBD2 (6 bases each). The input for sequencing was CD4+ T cells sorted from PBMCs, taken on the day of the yellow fever booster vaccination. The source is a man aged 25 to 40 who received the YFV17D yellow fever vaccine. The CDR3 nucleotides are TGCGCCAGCAGTCCCGGGGGCCCAGGGGATGAGCAGTTCTTC. The encoded protein is CASSPGGPGDEQFF.